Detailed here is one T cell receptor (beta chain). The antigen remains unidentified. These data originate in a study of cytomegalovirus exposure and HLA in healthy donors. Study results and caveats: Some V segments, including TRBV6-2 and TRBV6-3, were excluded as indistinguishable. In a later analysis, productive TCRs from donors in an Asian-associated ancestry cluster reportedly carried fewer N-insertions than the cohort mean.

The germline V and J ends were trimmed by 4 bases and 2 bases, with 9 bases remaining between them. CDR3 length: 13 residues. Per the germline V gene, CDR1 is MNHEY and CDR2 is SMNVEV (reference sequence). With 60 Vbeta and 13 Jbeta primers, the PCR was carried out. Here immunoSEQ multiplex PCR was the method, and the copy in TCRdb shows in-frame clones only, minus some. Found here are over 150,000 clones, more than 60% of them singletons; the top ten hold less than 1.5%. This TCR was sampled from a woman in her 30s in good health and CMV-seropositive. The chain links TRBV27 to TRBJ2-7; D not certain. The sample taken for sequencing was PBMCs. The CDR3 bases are TGTGCCAGCAGTTCACTATCTCCCTACGAGCAGTACTTC. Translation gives CASSSLSPYEQYF.